This TCR beta chain derives from a study of CD8+ T cells in alopecia areata (dated by TCRdb to the late 2010s). For context, the study as a whole: Treated patients were enrolled in an open-label pilot trial of oral tofacitinib, 5 to 10 mg twice daily, for moderate-to-severe alopecia areata. Scalp tissue and sorted CD4+ and CD8+ peripheral blood T cells from patchy and totalis/universalis alopecia areata patients and from healthy controls were covered by human TCRbeta sequencing. Patients received tofacitinib for 6 to 18 months and were then followed off drug for 6 months to check for delayed response and recurrence. For the treated patients, the SALT score, which quantifies what percentage of scalp surface area is affected, served as the measure of disease severity. To study T cell clonal expansion in alopecia areata, the researchers applied high-throughput TCRbeta sequencing to both the C3H/HeJ mouse model and human patients. Amplification of TCRbeta CDR3 regions was done by immunoSEQ multiplex PCR using 35 Vbeta forward primers and 13 Jbeta reverse primers. RNA was obtained with the PAXgene miRNA kit for fixed scalp, the miRNeasy kit for PBMCs, and the RNeasy kit for mouse skin. Scalp clonality was compared among normal scalp (n=4), patchy alopecia areata scalp (n=8), and alopecia totalis/universalis scalp (n=8). Biopsies were taken from tofacitinib-treated patients at baseline and again at 4 and 24 weeks into treatment, and several of those patients also had a later scalp biopsy. Study-wide findings and limitations: Scalp TCR repertoire analysis is complicated because resident alphabeta T cells in normal human skin are also sequenced, whereas mouse skin is dominated by gammadelta T cells. Higher clonality and more expanded CD8+ clones were observed in lesional scalp than in normal scalp, particularly in alopecia totalis/universalis, a finding suggestive of antigenic drive. Because the treated cohort was small and had just a single nonresponder, larger studies are needed to establish links between baseline CD8+ expansion and response. Many expanded lesional clones persisted in scalp and blood during tofacitinib treatment, which may partly explain relapse after stopping treatment. Shared TCR sequences between patients were less evident than in mice, which may be partly attributable to HLA diversity in the patient population. With tofacitinib, both scalp clonality and the number of expanded CD8+ clones among the top 100 scalp clones went down significantly.

CDR1 and CDR2 (GTSNPN, SVGIG) derive from the germline V gene (reference sequence). CDR3 length: 11 amino acids, cysteine to phenylalanine. The retained sequence is limited to the CDR3, 33 bases, with the frame set at the first base. Trimming at the junction amounts to 3 bases on V and 6 bases on J, and the germline ends lie 8 bases apart. The sample's treatment or condition label is to be understood as: oral pan-JAK inhibitor, 5-10 mg twice daily. From alopecia areata patients, peripheral blood was collected along with lesional scalp punch biopsies. PBMCs were separated by density centrifugation and stained for CD3, CD4 and CD8, after which CD4+ and CD8+ T cells were sorted on a FACSAria. The library was generated by the immunoSEQ multiplex PCR assay. RNA was extracted from all samples and reverse transcribed into cDNA as template for TCR sequencing. First-strand cDNA was synthesized with SuperScript III using a 2:1 mix of oligo-dT and random hexamers. A synthetic immune receptor repertoire was used to measure amplification bias, and any remaining bias was corrected computationally. Per the original workflow: After raw reads were preprocessed to remove errors, the CDR3 was defined following IMGT conventions as running from the conserved cysteine to phenylalanine. Clonality was calculated as 1 minus Shannon entropy normalized by log2 of the number of productive unique TCRs. Whether each scalp clone was CD4 or CD8 was inferred by checking scalp TCRbeta sequences against the CD4 and CD8 repertoires from sorted blood. TCRdb stores this immuneACCESS table with in-frame sequences only. Part of the clones is absent; in the studies checked, under half of the shortfall reflects unresolved V genes, and no reason is known for the rest. Clonal size and the V and J genes are those of that table, whereas D and trimming came from the DNA. The table for this sample lists 160,000 or so clones; around 58% of them were counted only once. The biggest ten clones account for more than 15% of the sample.

This clone was seen only a few times. Its antigen specificity is not known. Base qualities are not provided; no much larger clone lies one nucleotide away. This same CDR3 is encoded by further DNA sequences in the sample. The sequenced sample was CD4+ T cells sorted from blood, obtained at roughly week 55, from a patient treated with tofacitinib. The rearranged chain carries TRBV30 and TRBJ1-2; the best D guess is TRBD1, with 6 bases matching. This clonotype originated in a human donor with alopecia areata. The CDR3 in this case is CAWSRGNGYTF. The DNA sequence is TGTGCCTGGAGCAGGGGAAATGGCTACACCTTC. Extended through the reference TRBV30 and TRBJ1-2 proteins, this CDR3 yields the full variable domain: SQTIHQWPATLVQPVGSPLSLECTVEGTSNPNLYWYRQAAGRGLQLLFYSVGIGQISSEVPQNLSASRPQDRQFILSSKKLLLSDSGFYLCAWSRGNGYTFGSGTRLTVV.